This TCR beta chain came from a study of cytomegalovirus exposure and HLA in healthy donors. General observations from the study: A prior analysis recorded that most TCR beta V segments were productive about 87% or about 30% of the time.

Regarding this clone: As yet, its antigen is unknown. The junction departs from the called germline gene at one end, perhaps through a read error.

Germline V lookup: CDR1 SGHDT, CDR2 YYEEEE. CDR3 length equals 16 residues. PCR primers comprised 60 Vbeta and 13 Jbeta primers. TCRdb keeps only in-frame clones here, not all; method: immunoSEQ multiplex PCR. This table holds 150,000 or so clones, more than 80% found once. The origin of this receptor is a woman between 18 and 29 years old in good health and CMV-seropositive. The V gene is TRBV5-6, the J gene TRBJ2-6; possible D gene TRBD1, 5 bases. Specimen: PBMCs. CDR3 loop: CASSSPQVYGANGLTF. The CDR3, as DNA: TGTGCCAGCAGCTCCCCTCAGGTCTATGGGGCCAACGGCCTGACTTTC.